This is a list of T cell receptor beta chains from one sample in a study of blood T cells in healthy people across ages. TCRdb re-derived calls from the 5' RACE reads in MiXCR, one entry per CDR3 protein. The table lists some 860,000 distinct CDR3 sequences, more than 55% of them singletons. Sequenced input: blood. The receptors were gathered from a man aged 40-50 years in good health. Each CDR3 is given with its conserved first and last residue. The D gene is left open where the match is weak. Some rows have no size entry. The others give once, few or many, or a class for an expanded clone.

abundance	j_gene	v_gene	d_gene	CDR3aa	CDR3nt
few	TRBJ2-5	TRBV29-1	TRBD1	CSVAFGTVRETQYF	TGCAGCGTTGCCTTTGGGACAGTACGAGAGACCCAGTACTTC
.	TRBJ2-5	TRBV12-3/TRBV12-4	.	CASSLVGAENEQYF	TGTGCCAGCAGTTTAGTGGGAGCGGAAAATGAGCAGTACTTC
few	TRBJ2-7	TRBV29-1	TRBD2	CSALLGGGVHEQYF	TGCAGCGCCCTGTTGGGCGGGGGGGTCCACGAGCAGTACTTC
.	TRBJ2-5	TRBV6-5	.	CASRGGRGRGETQYF	TGTGCCAGCAGGGGGGGGCGAGGACGTGGCGAGACCCAGTACTTC
.	TRBJ2-7	TRBV6-2/TRBV6-3	TRBD1	CASSYSILPDRVYEQYF	TGTGCCAGCAGTTACTCGATTCTTCCCGACAGGGTCTACGAGCAGTACTTC
.	TRBJ2-7	TRBV20-1	.	CSARADRPYEQYF	TGCAGTGCTAGAGCAGACAGGCCCTACGAGCAGTACTTC
.	TRBJ2-7	TRBV7-2	.	CASSLGGIYDEQYF	TGTGCCAGCAGCTTAGGTGGGATCTACGACGAGCAGTACTTC
.	TRBJ2-7	TRBV5-1	TRBD2	CASSPGTSGSLIDHEQYF	TGCGCCAGCAGCCCCGGGACTAGCGGTTCCCTAATCGACCACGAGCAGTACTTC
.	TRBJ2-3	TRBV2	.	CASSGLSSATDTQYF	TGTGCCAGCAGTGGCCTGTCTAGCGCCACAGATACGCAGTATTTT
.	TRBJ1-1	TRBV12-3/TRBV12-4	.	CASRPGTRLTEAFF	TGTGCCAGCAGACCGGGGACCCGTTTGACTGAAGCTTTCTTT
.	TRBJ2-7	TRBV28	TRBD2	CASSLYSGRSYEQYF	TGTGCCAGCAGTTTATACAGCGGGAGATCTTACGAGCAGTACTTC
.	TRBJ2-3	TRBV3-1	TRBD2	CASSVAGGMNTQYF	TGTGCCAGCAGCGTAGCGGGAGGGATGAATACGCAGTATTTT
.	TRBJ1-1	TRBV27	.	CASSLSGGGVEAFF	TGTGCCAGCAGTTTATCGGGGGGCGGGGTGGAAGCTTTCTTT
few	TRBJ2-5	TRBV7-9	.	CASSPPRTPETQYF	TGTGCCAGCAGCCCCCCCCGGACACCAGAGACCCAGTACTTC
.	TRBJ1-5	TRBV7-2	.	CASSLTPGPTNQPQHF	TGTGCCAGCAGCCTCACTCCGGGGCCCACTAATCAGCCCCAGCATTTT
.	TRBJ2-3	TRBV7-2	.	CASSLGGGKAGTQYF	TGTGCCAGCAGCTTAGGTGGCGGGAAGGCCGGTACGCAGTATTTT
.	TRBJ1-2	TRBV3-1	.	CASSGGHNYGYTF	TGTGCCAGCAGCGGTGGGCATAACTATGGCTACACCTTC
.	TRBJ1-4	TRBV7-2	.	CASSLVASNLNEKLFF	TGTGCCAGCAGCTTAGTAGCCAGCAATCTAAATGAAAAACTGTTTTTT
.	TRBJ2-1	TRBV27	.	CASRGRQDNNEQFF	TGTGCCAGCAGGGGGAGACAGGATAACAATGAGCAGTTCTTC
.	TRBJ2-5	TRBV5-4	.	CASSPGRGQGLGETQYF	TGTGCCAGCAGCCCAGGCCGGGGACAAGGCCTTGGAGAGACCCAGTACTTC
.	TRBJ2-1	TRBV18	.	CASSGFSGRQSGNEQFF	TGTGCCAGCTCAGGCTTCAGTGGGCGGCAGTCAGGAAATGAGCAGTTCTTC
few	TRBJ2-5	TRBV10-3	.	CAISAPPTGGETQYF	TGTGCCATCAGTGCCCCGCCGACAGGAGGTGAGACCCAGTACTTC
few	TRBJ2-1	TRBV4-2	TRBD2	CASRIIAGSSYNEQFF	TGTGCCAGCCGAATAATAGCGGGCTCCTCCTACAATGAGCAGTTCTTC
few	TRBJ2-3	TRBV7-2	TRBD1	CASSLVGTGYTDTQYF	TGTGCCAGCAGCTTAGTTGGGACAGGGTACACAGATACGCAGTATTTT
.	TRBJ2-4	TRBV6-5	.	CASSYSGSSTYLAKNIQYF	TGTGCCAGCAGTTACTCGGGCAGCTCAACATATCTAGCCAAAAACATTCAGTACTTC
once	TRBJ1-1	TRBV7-2	.	CASSLGRVRDTEAFF	TGTGCCAGCAGCTTAGGGCGAGTTCGGGACACTGAAGCTTTCTTT
.	TRBJ2-6	TRBV11-3	TRBD1	CASSQAGTGETRANVLTF	TGTGCCAGCAGCCAAGCCGGGACAGGGGAAACTCGGGCCAACGTCCTGACTTTC
.	TRBJ2-7	TRBV11-2	.	CAITARDTYNEQYF	TGTGCCATCACAGCCAGGGACACCTACAATGAGCAGTACTTC
.	TRBJ2-3	TRBV7-2	.	CASSLVVGEAHTQYF	TGTGCCAGCAGCTTAGTTGTGGGAGAGGCTCATACGCAGTATTTT
.	TRBJ2-3	TRBV12-3/TRBV12-4	.	CASRPARIGADTQYF	TGTGCCAGCAGGCCAGCACGTATAGGGGCAGATACGCAGTATTTT
.	TRBJ2-6	TRBV29-1	.	CSVEERRSSGANVPTF	TGCAGCGTTGAGGAACGGCGAAGCTCTGGGGCCAACGTCCCGACTTTC
few	TRBJ2-7	TRBV4-1	TRBD2	CASSQVTAGLLSYEQYF	TGCGCCAGCAGCCAAGTTACAGCGGGATTACTCTCCTACGAGCAGTACTTC
.	TRBJ2-1	TRBV7-9	.	CASSLTRGESSYNEQFF	TGTGCCAGCAGCTTAACCCGAGGGGAAAGCTCCTACAATGAGCAGTTCTTC
.	TRBJ2-7	TRBV29-1	.	CSVVGPSQGYEQYF	TGCAGCGTTGTGGGGCCTAGTCAGGGCTACGAGCAGTACTTC
.	TRBJ2-1	TRBV28	.	CASSYTSDSYNEQFF	TGTGCCAGCAGTTACACGTCTGATAGCTACAATGAGCAGTTCTTC